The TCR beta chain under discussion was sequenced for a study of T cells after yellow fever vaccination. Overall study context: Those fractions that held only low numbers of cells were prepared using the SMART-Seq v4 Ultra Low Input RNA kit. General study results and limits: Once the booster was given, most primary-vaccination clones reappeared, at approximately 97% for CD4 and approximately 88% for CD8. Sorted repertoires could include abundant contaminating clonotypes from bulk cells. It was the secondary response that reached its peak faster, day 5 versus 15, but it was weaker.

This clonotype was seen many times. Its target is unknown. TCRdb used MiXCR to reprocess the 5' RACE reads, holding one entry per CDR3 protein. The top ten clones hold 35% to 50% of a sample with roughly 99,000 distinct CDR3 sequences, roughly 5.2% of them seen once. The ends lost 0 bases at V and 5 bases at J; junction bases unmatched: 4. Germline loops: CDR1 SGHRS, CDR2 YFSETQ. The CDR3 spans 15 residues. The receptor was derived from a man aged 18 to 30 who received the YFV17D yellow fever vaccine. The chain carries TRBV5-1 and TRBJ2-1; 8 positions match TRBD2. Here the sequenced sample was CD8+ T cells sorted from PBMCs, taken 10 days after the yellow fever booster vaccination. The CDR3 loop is CASSLGLAPNNEQFF. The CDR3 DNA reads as TGCGCCAGCAGCTTGGGACTAGCGCCAAACAATGAGCAGTTCTTC. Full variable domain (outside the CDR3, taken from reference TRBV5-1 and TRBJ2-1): KAGVTQTPRYLIKTRGQQVTLSCSPISGHRSVSWYQQTPGQGLQFLFEYFSETQRNKGNFPGRFSGRQFSNSRSEMNVSTLELGDSALYLCASSLGLAPNNEQFFGPGTRLTVL.